These 27 T cell receptor beta chains originate from one sample sequenced in a study of blood T cell repertoires in COVID-19. Generated by immunoSEQ multiplex PCR, the TCRdb table keeps only in-frame clones and is missing some. Found here are just over 150,000 clones, about 90% of them singletons; the top ten hold approximately 4.9%. Sequenced material: peripheral blood. These receptor sequences come from a man younger than 45 with COVID-19, enrolled during active disease.

This sequence joins TRBV19 and TRBJ2-1; 12 nucleotides align to TRBD2. Germline V gene sequence: CDR1 LNHDA, CDR2 SQIVND (reference sequence). The CDR3 length is 13 residues. V lost 5 bases to trimming and J lost 10 bases; unmatched junction nucleotides: 3. The CDR3 protein is CASSFGLAGEQFF. The CDR3 DNA reads TGTGCCAGTAGTTTCGGACTAGCGGGAGAGCAGTTCTTC.

The gene calls are TRBV28 and TRBJ1-4; 10 bases align to TRBD1. The CDR3 extends over 15 amino acids. Looked up from germline, CDR1 is MDHEN and CDR2 is SYDVKM. V gave up 5 bases and J gave up 2 bases; unmatched junction bases: 2. CDR3 region: CASSGQGGTNEKLFF. CDR3 DNA sequence: TGTGCCAGCAGTGGACAGGGGGGGACTAATGAAAAACTGTTTTTT.

The CDR3 region has the DNA TGTGCCAGCAGTGCGGGTAGGGATACGCAGTATTTT. Translated: CASSAGRDTQYF. V gene TRBV27 combines with J gene TRBJ2-3, with a weak D call TRBD2 (5 bases). The V gene lost 5 bases and the J gene lost 6 bases, with 9 bases spanning the gap. The CDR3 spans 12 residues. Germline loops: CDR1 MNHEY, CDR2 SMNVEV (reference sequence).

V gene TRBV4-2 combines with J gene TRBJ2-5; 13 bases align to TRBD2. J lost 2 bases, V lost 2 bases, and 2 bases had no gene match. This CDR3 is 16 amino acids long. The V gene's germline CDR1 is LGHNA and CDR2 YNFKEQ. The CDR3 DNA reads as TGTGCCAGCAGCCAAAGACTAGCGGGAGGTCAAGAGACCCAGTACTTC. The encoded protein is CASSQRLAGGQETQYF.

V is TRBV27 and J is TRBJ2-7; 8 nucleotides agree with TRBD2. Losses at the gene ends were 5 bases for V and 0 bases for J; bases not matched to a gene: 9. The germline CDR1 and CDR2 sequences are MNHEY and SMNVEV (reference sequence). The CDR3 runs to 16 residues. The CDR3 nucleotides read TGTGCCAGCAGTCCCGGGGGGGGCCGCAGCTCCTACGAGCAGTACTTC. Residues: CASSPGGGRSSYEQYF.

This sequence joins TRBV6-5 and TRBJ2-1; possibly TRBD1 for D (5 bases). CDR3 length equals 15 residues. The germline CDR1 and CDR2 sequences are MNHEY and SVGAGI. Deletions cut 1 base from V and 7 bases from J, with 14 bases between. DNA of the CDR3: TGTGCCAGCAGTTACTACGGACAAAATACGAATGAGCAGTTCTTC. This translates into CASSYYGQNTNEQFF.

V and J are TRBV7-3 and TRBJ1-1; 7 nucleotides match TRBD1. From germline, CDR1 is SGHTA and CDR2 FQGTGA. J gave up 1 base and V 7 bases, and 3 bases lay outside the gene matches. This CDR3 is 13 amino acids long. CDR3 sequence: CASKEGANTEAFF. The CDR3 DNA reads TGTGCCAGCAAGGAGGGGGCGAACACTGAAGCTTTCTTT.

V and J are TRBV6-5 and TRBJ1-6; D possibly corresponds to TRBD1 (5 bases). The V gene's germline CDR1 is MNHEY and CDR2 SVGAGI. Trimming removed 0 bases from V and 7 bases from J, with 7 bases in between. The CDR3 has 14 amino acids. The CDR3 DNA follows: TGTGCCAGCAGTTACTCGGCAGGGAATTCACCCCTCCACTTT. As protein: CASSYSAGNSPLHF.

Only one count was recorded for this clone. The rearrangement links TRBV7-8 to TRBJ1-5; 11 nucleotides align to TRBD1. Germline CDR1 reads SGHVS; CDR2 reads FQNEAQ. The CDR3 extends over 16 amino acids. V lost 5 bases and J lost 6; bases outside the gene matches: 9. The CDR3 sequence: CASSLETGTGGQPQHF. The CDR3 nucleotides are TGTGCCAGCAGCCTAGAAACCGGGACAGGGGGTCAGCCCCAGCATTTT.

The V and J genes are TRBV30 and TRBJ1-2; 10 bases are a match to TRBD1. V shed 2 bases and J 3 bases; nucleotides not matched to a gene: 3. The CDR3 consists of 14 residues. Germline CDR1 GTSNPN, CDR2 SVGIG (reference sequence). CDR3 sequence: CAWSSGTGDYGYTF. Written as DNA, the CDR3 is TGTGCCTGGAGTTCCGGGACAGGGGACTATGGCTACACCTTC.

A remark on this clone: This sample includes further DNA sequences coding for the same CDR3. This chain uses TRBV29-1 with TRBJ2-7; 10 bases line up with TRBD1. This CDR3 region has 13 residues. V lost 1 base to trimming and J lost 4 bases; unmatched junction nucleotides: 1. Looked up from germline, CDR1 is SQVTM and CDR2 is ANQGSEA. CDR3 sequence: CSVEGQGAYEQYF. The CDR3 region has the DNA TGCAGCGTTGAAGGACAGGGGGCTTACGAGCAGTACTTC.

The CDR3 coding sequence is TGTGCCAGCAGCGTAGCACATTTGGGGACAGGGCTTTACAATGAGCAGTTCTTC. It is translated as CASSVAHLGTGLYNEQFF. The chain has TRBV9 and TRBJ2-1, with 9 bases aligning to TRBD1. V lost 0 bases, J lost 4 bases, and 11 bases stayed unmatched. The CDR3 runs 18 residues. In germline, CDR1 is SGDLS, CDR2 YYNGEE.

The chain uses TRBV9 and TRBJ1-4; the match to TRBD1 covers 8 bases. In germline, CDR1 is SGDLS, CDR2 YYNGEE. Germline trimming cut 3 bases from V and 7 bases from J; bases unmatched to any gene: 5. The CDR3 has 14 amino acids. CDR3 sequence (DNA): TGTGCCAGCAGCGGCGGACAGGGAGGTGAAAAACTGTTTTTT. As protein: CASSGGQGGEKLFF.

V and J are TRBV7-2 and TRBJ1-2, with 10 bases lining up with TRBD1. V was clipped by 5 bases and J by 3 bases; unmatched bases: 6. Per germline, CDR1 SGHTA and CDR2 FQGNSA. This CDR3 region has 15 residues. This CDR3 is CASSVTGGADYGYTF. The DNA for the CDR3 is TGTGCCAGCAGCGTGACAGGGGGCGCAGACTATGGCTACACCTTC.

The chain recombines TRBV21-1 with TRBJ1-5; the DNA was not compared with TRBD1, the D call given in the table. TRBV21-1 is described as a pseudogene. The CDR3 covers 18 residues. CDR3 in amino acids: CASSNQDGQGAGNQPQHF. DNA of the CDR3: TGTGCCAGCAGCAACCAGGACGGACAGGGGGCAGGCAATCAGCCCCAGCATTTT.

This sequence joins TRBV6-2 or TRBV6-3 and TRBJ2-5; D gene ambiguous. The length of the CDR3 is 13 residues. Germline CDR1 reads MNHEY; CDR2 reads SVGEGT. V dropped 8 bases and J dropped 2 bases, with 12 bases sitting between them. CDR3 in amino acids: CASCHYLQETQYF. CDR3 bases: TGTGCCAGCTGTCACTATTTACAAGAGACCCAGTACTTC.

The chain employs TRBV12-3 or TRBV12-4 and TRBJ1-5; D unclear. The CDR3 runs to 12 residues. V dropped 3 bases and J dropped 4 bases, with 4 bases sitting between them. The CDR3: CASSFLNQPQHF. For the CDR3, the DNA is TGTGCCAGCAGTTTTCTAAATCAGCCCCAGCATTTT.

V is TRBV6-6 and J is TRBJ1-2; 8 nucleotides match TRBD1. Per germline, CDR1 MNHNY and CDR2 SVGAGI (reference sequence). J was trimmed by 4 bases and V by 7 bases; bases with no gene match: 14. The CDR3 length is 16 residues. The CDR3 loop reads CASTFRGQENFYGYTF. CDR3 bases: TGTGCCAGCACCTTCAGGGGGCAGGAGAACTTCTATGGCTACACCTTC.

The rearrangement uses TRBV19 and TRBJ1-4, with 7 bases lining up with TRBD1. Germline lookup yields CDR1 LNHDA and CDR2 SQIVND (reference sequence). V gave up 6 bases and J gave up 4 bases; unmatched junction bases: 2. The CDR3 contains 13 residues. CDR3 protein: CASRGTDNEKLFF. CDR3 DNA: TGTGCCAGTAGGGGGACAGATAATGAAAAACTGTTTTTT. The whole variable domain, filled in from reference TRBV19 and TRBJ1-4, reads DGGITQSPKYLFRKEGQNVTLSCEQNLNHDAMYWYRQDPGQGLRLIYYSQIVNDFQKGDIAEGYSVSREKKESFPLTVTSAQKNPTAFYLCASRGTDNEKLFFGSGTQLSVL.

This clone came up once. CDR3 residues: CASSPTGTGANEQFF. The CDR3 coding sequence is TGTGCCAGCAGCCCGACGGGGACAGGGGCAAATGAGCAGTTCTTC. The chain couples TRBV7-7 to TRBJ2-1; 10 nucleotides agree with TRBD1. This CDR3 has 15 amino acids. The junction had 8 bases not matched to a gene; V was cut back by 5 bases and J by 7 bases. Germline CDR1 and CDR2: SSHAT and FNYEAQ (reference sequence).

This chain connects TRBV4-3 to TRBJ2-2, with D perhaps TRBD2 (6 bases). The CDR3 loop spans 15 amino acids. The V end lost 4 bases, the J end lost 4 bases, and 13 bases lay between the germline ends. CDR1 is LGHNA and CDR2 is YSLEER in the germline V gene. The CDR3 reads CASSRGVLGTGELFF. The CDR3 DNA reads as TGCGCCAGCAGCCGGGGGGTCTTGGGCACCGGGGAGCTGTTTTTT.

This sequence joins TRBV2 and TRBJ1-5; 7 bases agree with TRBD1. The CDR3 has 13 amino acids. With V trimmed by 9 bases and J by 5 bases, 7 bases remained unmatched. Germline V gene sequence: CDR1 SNHLY, CDR2 FYNNEI. The CDR3 loop is CARGEGAYQPQHF. CDR3 coding DNA: TGTGCCAGGGGAGAGGGGGCGTATCAGCCCCAGCATTTT.

The rearrangement uses TRBV27 and TRBJ2-5; 7 bases agree with TRBD1. CDR3 length: 14 amino acids. Germline V lookup: CDR1 MNHEY, CDR2 SMNVEV (reference sequence). V dropped 7 bases and J dropped 1; count of bases not matched to a gene: 6. CDR3 in DNA: TGTGCCAGCACTGACCGGGACAGCCAAGAGACCCAGTACTTC. Translation gives CASTDRDSQETQYF.

V is TRBV19 and J is TRBJ1-2; perhaps TRBD1 as D (5 bases). V was pared by 5 bases and J by 5 bases, with 21 bases between. Looked up from germline, CDR1 is LNHDA and CDR2 is SQIVND (reference sequence). The CDR3 is 16 amino acids. This CDR3 reads CASSQLYGGDVYGYTF. CDR3 nucleotides: TGTGCCAGTAGTCAACTTTATGGGGGGGATGTTTATGGCTACACCTTC.

There are a few counts of this clone. J is TRBJ1-5 and V is TRBV6-5, with a weak D call TRBD1 (5 bases). Germline loops: CDR1 MNHEY, CDR2 SVGAGI. This CDR3 has 16 amino acids. V was pared by 0 bases and J by 3 bases, with 12 bases between. CDR3 in amino acids: CASSYSIDSYNQPQHF. DNA of the CDR3: TGTGCCAGCAGTTACTCGATCGACAGCTACAATCAGCCCCAGCATTTT.

The chain employs TRBV13 and TRBJ1-6; a possible D gene is TRBD1 (5 bases). V was trimmed by 1 base and J by 5 bases, leaving 12 bases between them. Germline V gene lookup returns CDR1 PRHDT and CDR2 FYEKMQ (reference sequence). The CDR3 is 16 residues long. The CDR3, as DNA: TGTGCCAGCAGCTTAGTGGGGTCAGGGAATAATTCACCCCTCCACTTT. Protein sequence: CASSLVGSGNNSPLHF.

This rearrangement joins TRBV28 to TRBJ1-6; D is uncertain. Germline V gene lookup returns CDR1 MDHEN and CDR2 SYDVKM. This CDR3 is 14 amino acids long. V was pared by 3 bases and J by 8 bases, with 11 bases between. The chain's CDR3 is CASSFGGLDSPLHF. CDR3 coding DNA: TGTGCCAGCAGTTTTGGCGGTCTGGATTCACCCCTCCACTTT. Full variable domain (missing parts from reference TRBV28 and TRBJ1-6): DVKVTQSSRYLVKRTGEKVFLECVQDMDHENMFWYRQDPGLGLRLIYFSYDVKMKEKGDIPEGYSVSREKKERFSLILESASTNQTSMYLCASSFGGLDSPLHFGNGTRLTVT.